This T cell receptor beta chain is drawn from a study of blood T cell repertoires in COVID-19. Study at large: Collection of acute and convalescent COVID-19 samples took place in the United States, Italy and Spain. T cells, B-cell-depleted T cells, or PBMCs provided the cDNA or gDNA that served as material.

Per the study methods: Amplification of reference gene primers was used by the study to estimate nucleated cell counts. Clones were sequenced by immunoSEQ multiplex PCR, and TCRdb holds only the in-frame ones, with some missing. That table gives V, J and clone size, and the DNA gave D and trimming. The top ten hold about 5% of the sample, which has 200,000 to 250,000 clones, about nine tenths seen once. J gave up 8 bases and V 3 bases, and 9 bases lay outside the gene matches. The CDR3 sequence is 14 residues long. CDR1 is SEHNR, CDR2 FQNEAQ, per germline (reference sequence). Sequenced sample: peripheral blood. V is TRBV7-9 and J is TRBJ1-2; 7 positions agree with TRBD1. The sequence derives from a woman aged 35 to 49 with acute or convalescent COVID-19. CDR3 nucleotide sequence: TGTGCCAGCAGCTTTATAAAGGGGACAGAAGGCTACACCTTC. Its protein product is CASSFIKGTEGYTF. The entire variable domain, with the rest obtained from reference TRBV7-9 and TRBJ1-2, is as follows: DTGVSQNPRHKITKRGQNVTFRCDPISEHNRLYWYRQTLGQGPEFLTYFQNEAQLEKSRLLSDRFSAERPKGSFSTLEIQRTEQGDSAMYLCASSFIKGTEGYTFGSGTRLTVV.